This paragraph reports one TCR beta chain. Its target is unknown. The germline V and J ends were trimmed by 5 bases and 3 bases, with 10 bases remaining between them. Germline V gene data show CDR1 as MGHDK and CDR2 as SYGVNS. This CDR3 region has 13 residues. This specimen belongs to a study of blood T cells in healthy people across ages. Study results and caveats: Because sorting was not performed, PBMCs prevented conclusive naive versus antigen-experienced comparison.

PBMCs were isolated at a quantity of at least 6.5 million per sample. Per individual sample, total RNA of at least 5.5 micrograms was extracted. For the second PCR, which ran for 7 to 11 cycles, a sample-barcoded 5' primer and a J-beta primer mix were used. Each cDNA molecule, via a template-switch adaptor with 12 random nucleotides, was tagged. TCRdb used MiXCR to reprocess the 5' RACE reads, holding one entry per CDR3 protein. The sample holds 1.5 million to 1.8 million distinct CDR3 sequences; 42% are singletons and the top ten take over 3.5%. Material for sequencing was blood. The receptor was derived from a woman under 30 in good health. This sequence joins TRBV25-1 and TRBJ1-1; D is undetermined. In DNA, the CDR3 is TGTGCCAGCAGTCCGGACGGCTACACTGAAGCTTTCTTT. Protein sequence: CASSPDGYTEAFF.